This TCR beta chain stems from a study of shared clonotypes between healthy human individuals. Generated by immunoSEQ multiplex PCR, the TCRdb table keeps only in-frame clones and is missing some. The sample holds 2 million to 2.5 million clones; over 85% are singletons and the top ten take 0.39%. Trimming cost V 3 bases and J 12 bases; bases outside gene matches: 12. The length of the CDR3 is 15 residues. Germline V gives CDR1 MDHEN, CDR2 SYDVKM. This chain links TRBV28 with TRBJ2-1; TRBD1 aligns across 9 bases. This receptor was identified in a man aged 18 to 29 in good health. Some clones in this sample may be carry-over from other donors' samples. The sequenced sample was naive CD4+ T cells from PBMCs. Subset here: CD45RA+ positively selected. CDR3 DNA: TGTGCCAGCAGTTTTTTGGGACAGGGTAAAGGTTGGCAGTTCTTC. Amino acid sequence: CASSFLGQGKGWQFF.